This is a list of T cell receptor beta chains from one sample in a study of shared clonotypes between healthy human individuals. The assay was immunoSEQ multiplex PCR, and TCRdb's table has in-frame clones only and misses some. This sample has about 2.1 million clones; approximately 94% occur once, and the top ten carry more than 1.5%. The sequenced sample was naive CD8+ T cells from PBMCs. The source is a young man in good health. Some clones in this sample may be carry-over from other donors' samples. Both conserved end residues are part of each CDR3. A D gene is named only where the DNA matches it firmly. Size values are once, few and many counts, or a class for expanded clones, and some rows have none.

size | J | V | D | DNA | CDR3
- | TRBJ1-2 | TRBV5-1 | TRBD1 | TGCGCCAGCAGCCCCCTCTTCCGGGACAGGAGAAAAGACTATGGCTACACCTTC | CASSPLFRDRRKDYGYTF
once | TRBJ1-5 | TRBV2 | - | TGTGCCAGCAGTGAATTTCCGGGAGGACAGCCCCAGCATTTT | CASSEFPGGQPQHF
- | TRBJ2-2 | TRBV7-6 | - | TGTGCCAGCAGCTTAAAATCGACTGGGGAGCTGTTTTTT | CASSLKSTGELFF
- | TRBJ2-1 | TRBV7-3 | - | TGTGCCAGCAGCCCCGCTCCCCTGGGGGAAGAGCAGTTCTTC | CASSPAPLGEEQFF
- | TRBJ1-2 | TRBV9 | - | TGTGCCAGCAGCGTACGATCCGAATCTAACTATGGCTACACCTTC | CASSVRSESNYGYTF
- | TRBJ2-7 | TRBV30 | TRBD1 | TGTGCCTGGAGTTGGACAGGTCCCTACGAGCAGTACTTC | CAWSWTGPYEQYF
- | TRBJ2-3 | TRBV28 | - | TGTGCCAGCAGTTTCCGTGGGGACGGGACAGATACGCAGTATTTT | CASSFRGDGTDTQYF
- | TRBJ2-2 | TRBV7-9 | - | TGTGCCAGCAGCGTCCCCGGGACTGTGAACACCGGGGAGCTGTTTTTT | CASSVPGTVNTGELFF
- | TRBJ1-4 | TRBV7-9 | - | TGTGCCAGCAGCTTAGTCGAGGGTAGTAATGAAAAACTGTTTTTT | CASSLVEGSNEKLFF
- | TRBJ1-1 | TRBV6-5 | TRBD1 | TGTGCCAGCACTAACACAGGGGGCGGGACTGAAGCTTTCTTT | CASTNTGGGTEAFF
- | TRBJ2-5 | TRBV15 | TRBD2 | TGTGCCACCAGAGAGACTAGCGGACAAGAGACCCAGTACTTC | CATRETSGQETQYF
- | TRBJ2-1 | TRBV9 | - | TGTGCCAGCAGTCTTCCGCCTCCCTACAATGAGCAGTTCTTC | CASSLPPPYNEQFF
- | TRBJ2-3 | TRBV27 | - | TGTGCCAGCAGTTTCATAACCCAGACAGATAGCACAGATACGCAGTATTTT | CASSFITQTDSTDTQYF
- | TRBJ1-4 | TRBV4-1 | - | TGCGCCAGCAGCCGCGACAGGTCGAGTGAAAAACTGTTTTTT | CASSRDRSSEKLFF
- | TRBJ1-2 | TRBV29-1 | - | TGCAGCGTCCGGCAGGGCGGAGGCTACACCTTC | CSVRQGGGYTF